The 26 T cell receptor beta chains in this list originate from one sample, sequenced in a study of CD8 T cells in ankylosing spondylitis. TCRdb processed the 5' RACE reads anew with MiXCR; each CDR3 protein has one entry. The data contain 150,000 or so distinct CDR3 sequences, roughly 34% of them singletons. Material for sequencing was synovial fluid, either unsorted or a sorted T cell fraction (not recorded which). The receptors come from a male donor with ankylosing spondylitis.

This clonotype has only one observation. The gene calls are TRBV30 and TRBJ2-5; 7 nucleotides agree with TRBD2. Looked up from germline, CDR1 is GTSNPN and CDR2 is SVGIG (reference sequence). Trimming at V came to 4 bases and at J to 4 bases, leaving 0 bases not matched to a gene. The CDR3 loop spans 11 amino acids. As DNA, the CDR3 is TGTGCCTGGACGGGGGGAGAGACCCAGTACTTC. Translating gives CAWTGGETQYF.

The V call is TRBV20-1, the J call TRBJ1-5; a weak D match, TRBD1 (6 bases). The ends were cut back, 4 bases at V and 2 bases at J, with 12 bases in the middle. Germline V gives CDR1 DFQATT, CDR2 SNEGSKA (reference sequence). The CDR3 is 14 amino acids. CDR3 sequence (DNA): TGCAGTGCTACCGCGACAGGCCGCAATCAGCCCCAGCATTTT. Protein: CSATATGRNQPQHF.

The CDR3 DNA reads TGTGCCAGCAGCTTTGGGACAGGGGGACAAGAGACCCAGTACTTC. It encodes CASSFGTGGQETQYF. The rearrangement links TRBV11-3 to TRBJ2-5, with 11 bases matching TRBD1. The CDR3 covers 15 residues. The J segment lost 2 bases and the V segment lost 3 bases, leaving 2 bases of the junction unmatched. The germline V gene has CDR1 SGHNT and CDR2 YENEEA.

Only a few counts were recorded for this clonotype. The CDR3 loop reads CAWDRDRGSSPLHF. The CDR3, as DNA: TGTGCCTGGGACCGGGACAGGGGTTCTTCACCCCTCCACTTT. The gene calls are TRBV30 and TRBJ1-6, with TRBD1 matching 10 bases. The ends lost 5 bases at V and 9 bases at J; junction bases unmatched: 7. The germline V gene encodes CDR1 GTSNPN and CDR2 SVGIG (reference sequence). The CDR3 sequence is 14 residues long. Drawing the rest from reference TRBV30 and TRBJ1-6, the complete variable domain is SQTIHQWPATLVQPVGSPLSLECTVEGTSNPNLYWYRQAAGRGLQLLFYSVGIGQISSEVPQNLSASRPQDRQFILSSKKLLLSDSGFYLCAWDRDRGSSPLHFGNGTRLTVT.

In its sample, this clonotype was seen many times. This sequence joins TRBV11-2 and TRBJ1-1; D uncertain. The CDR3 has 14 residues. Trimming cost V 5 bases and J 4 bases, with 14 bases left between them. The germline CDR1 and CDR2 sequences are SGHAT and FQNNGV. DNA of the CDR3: TGTGCCAGCAGCCGCGAGGTGGAGGGCACTGAAGCTTTCTTT. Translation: CASSREVEGTEAFF.

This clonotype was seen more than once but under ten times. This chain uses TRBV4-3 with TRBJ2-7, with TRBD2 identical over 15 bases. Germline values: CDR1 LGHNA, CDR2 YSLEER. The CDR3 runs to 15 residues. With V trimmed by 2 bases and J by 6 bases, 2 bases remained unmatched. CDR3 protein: CASSQTGLAGGEQYF. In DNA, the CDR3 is TGCGCCAGCAGCCAAACGGGACTAGCGGGAGGCGAGCAGTACTTC.

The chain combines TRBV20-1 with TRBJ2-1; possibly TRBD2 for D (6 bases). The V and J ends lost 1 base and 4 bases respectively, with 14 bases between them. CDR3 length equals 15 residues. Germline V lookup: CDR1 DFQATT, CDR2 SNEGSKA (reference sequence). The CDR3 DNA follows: TGCAGTGCTAGAGGCCGGGCGGGAAAGTACAATGAGCAGTTCTTC. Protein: CSARGRAGKYNEQFF.

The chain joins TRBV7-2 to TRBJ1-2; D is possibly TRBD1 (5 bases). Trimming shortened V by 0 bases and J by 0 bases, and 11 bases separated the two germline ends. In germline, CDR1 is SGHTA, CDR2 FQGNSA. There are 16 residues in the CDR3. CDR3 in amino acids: CASSLAGAASNYGYTF. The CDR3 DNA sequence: TGTGCCAGCAGCTTAGCCGGGGCGGCCTCTAACTATGGCTACACCTTC. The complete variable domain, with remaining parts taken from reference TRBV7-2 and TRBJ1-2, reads GAGVSQSPSNKVTEKGKDVELRCDPISGHTALYWYRQSLGQGLEFLIYFQGNSAPDKSGLPSDRFSAERTGGSVSTLTIQRTQQEDSAVYLCASSLAGAASNYGYTFGSGTRLTVV.

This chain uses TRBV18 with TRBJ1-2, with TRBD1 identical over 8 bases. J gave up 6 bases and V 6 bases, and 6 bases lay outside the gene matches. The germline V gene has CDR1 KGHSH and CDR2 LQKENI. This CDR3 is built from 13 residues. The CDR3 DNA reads TGTGCCAGCTCCATGGACAGGGATGATGGCTACACCTTC. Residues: CASSMDRDDGYTF.

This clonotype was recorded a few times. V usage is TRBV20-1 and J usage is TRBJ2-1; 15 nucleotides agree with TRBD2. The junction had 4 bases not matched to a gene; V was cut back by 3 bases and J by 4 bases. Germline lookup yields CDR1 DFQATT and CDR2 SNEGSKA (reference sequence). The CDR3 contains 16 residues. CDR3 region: CSASRGLAGGYNEQFF. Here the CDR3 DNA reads TGCAGTGCTAGCCGGGGACTAGCGGGGGGATACAATGAGCAGTTCTTC.

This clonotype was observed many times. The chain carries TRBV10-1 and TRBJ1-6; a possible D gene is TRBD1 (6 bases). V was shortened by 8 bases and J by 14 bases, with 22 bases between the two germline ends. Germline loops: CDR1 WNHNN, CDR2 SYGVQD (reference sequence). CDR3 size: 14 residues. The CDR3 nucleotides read TGCGCCAGCGTCTTGGAGGGGGAGGTTTTCACCCTCCACTTT. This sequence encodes CASVLEGEVFTLHF.

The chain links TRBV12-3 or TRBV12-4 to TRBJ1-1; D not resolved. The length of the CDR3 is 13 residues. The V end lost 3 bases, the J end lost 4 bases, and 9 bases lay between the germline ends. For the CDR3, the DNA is TGTGCCAGCAGTTTGCGGATAATCACTGAAGCTTTCTTT. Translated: CASSLRIITEAFF.

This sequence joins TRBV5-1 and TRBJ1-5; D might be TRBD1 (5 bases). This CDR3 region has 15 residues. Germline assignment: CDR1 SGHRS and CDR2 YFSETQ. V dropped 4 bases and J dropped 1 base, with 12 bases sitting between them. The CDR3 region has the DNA TGCGCCAGCAGCGCCATCGGGGGAAGCAATCAGCCCCAGCATTTT. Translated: CASSAIGGSNQPQHF.

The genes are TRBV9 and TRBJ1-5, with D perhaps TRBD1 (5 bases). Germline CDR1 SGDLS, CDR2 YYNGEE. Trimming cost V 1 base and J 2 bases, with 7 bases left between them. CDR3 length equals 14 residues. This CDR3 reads CASSVTGGNQPQHF. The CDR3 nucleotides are TGTGCCAGCAGCGTAACGGGGGGCAATCAGCCCCAGCATTTT.

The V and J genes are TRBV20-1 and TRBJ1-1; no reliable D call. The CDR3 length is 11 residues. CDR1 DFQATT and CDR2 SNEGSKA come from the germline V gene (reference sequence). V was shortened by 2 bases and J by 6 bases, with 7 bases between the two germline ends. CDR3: CSARLDPEAFF. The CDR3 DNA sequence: TGCAGTGCTAGACTGGACCCTGAAGCTTTCTTT.

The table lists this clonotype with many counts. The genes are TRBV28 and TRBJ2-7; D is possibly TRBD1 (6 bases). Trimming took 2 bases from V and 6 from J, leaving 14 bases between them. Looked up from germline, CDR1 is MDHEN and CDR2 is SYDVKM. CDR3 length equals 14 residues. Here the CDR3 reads CASSLTGLSSEQYF. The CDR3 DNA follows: TGTGCCAGCAGTTTAACAGGGCTTTCGAGCGAGCAGTACTTC.

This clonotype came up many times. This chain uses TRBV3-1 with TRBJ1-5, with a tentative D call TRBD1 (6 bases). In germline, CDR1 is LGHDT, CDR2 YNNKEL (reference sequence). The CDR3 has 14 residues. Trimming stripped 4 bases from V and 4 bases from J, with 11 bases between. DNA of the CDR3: TGTGCCAGCAGCCTCGGAACAGGGAATCAGCCCCAGCATTTT. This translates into CASSLGTGNQPQHF.

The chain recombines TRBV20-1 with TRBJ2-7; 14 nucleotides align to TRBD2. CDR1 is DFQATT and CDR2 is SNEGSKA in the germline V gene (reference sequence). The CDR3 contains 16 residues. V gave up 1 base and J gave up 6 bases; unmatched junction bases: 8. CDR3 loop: CSARGLGLAGAREQYF. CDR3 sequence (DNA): TGCAGTGCTAGAGGGTTGGGACTAGCGGGAGCACGCGAGCAGTACTTC.

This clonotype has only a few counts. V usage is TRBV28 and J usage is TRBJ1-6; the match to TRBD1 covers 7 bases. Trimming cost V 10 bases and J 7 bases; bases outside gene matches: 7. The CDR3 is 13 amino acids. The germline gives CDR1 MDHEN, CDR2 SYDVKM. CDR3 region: CAIRGGSNSPLHF. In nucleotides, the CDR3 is TGTGCCATCCGAGGGGGCAGCAATTCACCCCTCCACTTT.

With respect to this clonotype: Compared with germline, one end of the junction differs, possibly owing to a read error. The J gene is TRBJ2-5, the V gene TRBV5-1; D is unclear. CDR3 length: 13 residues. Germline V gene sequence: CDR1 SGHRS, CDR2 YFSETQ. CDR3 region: CASRRTVQEPQYF. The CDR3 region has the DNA TGCGCCAGCAGGAGGACGGTTCAAGAGCCCCAGTACTTC.

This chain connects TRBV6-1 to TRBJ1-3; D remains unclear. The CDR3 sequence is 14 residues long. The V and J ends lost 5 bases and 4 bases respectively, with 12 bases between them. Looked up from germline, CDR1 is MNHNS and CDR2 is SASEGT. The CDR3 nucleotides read TGTGCCAGCAGTCCCAGCGCCAAAGGAAACACCATATATTTT. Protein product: CASSPSAKGNTIYF.

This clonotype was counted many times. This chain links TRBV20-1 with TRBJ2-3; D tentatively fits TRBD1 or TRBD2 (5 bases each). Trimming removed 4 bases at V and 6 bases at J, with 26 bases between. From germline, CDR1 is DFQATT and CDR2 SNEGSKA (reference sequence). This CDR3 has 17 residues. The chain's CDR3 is CSATDTYRDPNADTQYF. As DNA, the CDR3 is TGCAGTGCTACGGACACTTACCGGGACCCTAACGCGGATACGCAGTATTTT.

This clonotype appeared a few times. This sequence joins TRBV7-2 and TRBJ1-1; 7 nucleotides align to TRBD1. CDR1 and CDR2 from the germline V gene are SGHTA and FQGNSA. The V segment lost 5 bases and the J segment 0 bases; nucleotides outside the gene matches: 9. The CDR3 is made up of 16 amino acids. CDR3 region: CASSPAGRGLNTEAFF. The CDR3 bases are TGTGCCAGCAGCCCAGCGGGGAGGGGGCTGAACACTGAAGCTTTCTTT.

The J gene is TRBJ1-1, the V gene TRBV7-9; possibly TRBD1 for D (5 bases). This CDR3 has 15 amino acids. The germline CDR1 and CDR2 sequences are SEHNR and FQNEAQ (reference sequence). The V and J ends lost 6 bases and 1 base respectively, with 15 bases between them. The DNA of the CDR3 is TGTGCCAGCAGTTTCACAGGTTCTAAGAACACTGAAGCTTTCTTT. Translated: CASSFTGSKNTEAFF.

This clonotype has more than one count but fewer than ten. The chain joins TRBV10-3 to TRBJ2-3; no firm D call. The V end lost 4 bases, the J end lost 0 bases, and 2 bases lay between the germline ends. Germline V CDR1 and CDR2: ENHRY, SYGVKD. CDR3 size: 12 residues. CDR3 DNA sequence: TGTGCCATCAGTGGAAGCACAGATACGCAGTATTTT. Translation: CAISGSTDTQYF.

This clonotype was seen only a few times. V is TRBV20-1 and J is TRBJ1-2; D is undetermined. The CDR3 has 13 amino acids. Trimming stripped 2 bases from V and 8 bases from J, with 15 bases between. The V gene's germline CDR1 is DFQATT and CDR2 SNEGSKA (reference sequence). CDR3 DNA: TGCAGTGCTAGACCCGCCTCACGTGGCGGCTACACCTTC. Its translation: CSARPASRGGYTF.